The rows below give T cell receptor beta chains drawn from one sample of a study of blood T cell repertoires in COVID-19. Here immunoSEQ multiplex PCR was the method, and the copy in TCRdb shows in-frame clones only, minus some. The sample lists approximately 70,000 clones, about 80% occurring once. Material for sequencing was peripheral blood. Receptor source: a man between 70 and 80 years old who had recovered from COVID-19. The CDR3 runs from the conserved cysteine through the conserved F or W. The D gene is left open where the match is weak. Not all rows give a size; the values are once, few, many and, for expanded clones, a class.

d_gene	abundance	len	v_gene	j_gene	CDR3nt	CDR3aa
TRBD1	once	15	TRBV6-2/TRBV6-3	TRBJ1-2	TGTGCCAGCAGTTCAGCCGGGACAGGGGGTTATGGCTACACCTTC	CASSSAGTGGYGYTF
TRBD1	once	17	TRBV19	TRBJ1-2	TGTGCCAGTAGTATGGGACAGGGAGAGGTTATTCAGGGCGGCTACACCTTC	CASSMGQGEVIQGGYTF
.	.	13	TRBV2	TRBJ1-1	TGTGCCAGCAGTGAGGGAGCCGGCACTGAAGCTTTCTTT	CASSEGAGTEAFF
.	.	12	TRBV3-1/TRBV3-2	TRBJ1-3	TGTGCCAGCAGCCAACGTGGAAACACCATATATTTT	CASSQRGNTIYF
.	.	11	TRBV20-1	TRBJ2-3	TGCAGTGCGGCCTGGACAGATACGCAGTATTTT	CSAAWTDTQYF
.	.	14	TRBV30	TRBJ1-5	TGTGCCTGGAGTGTATCGGGGGGACGTCAGCCCCAGCATTTT	CAWSVSGGRQPQHF
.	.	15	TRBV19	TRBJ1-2	TGTGCCAGTAGCGCCGCCATAGAGGACTACTATGGCTACACCTTC	CASSAAIEDYYGYTF
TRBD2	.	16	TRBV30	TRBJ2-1	TGTGCCTGGAGTGTTCGTAGACTAGCGGGGAACAATGAGCAGTTCTTC	CAWSVRRLAGNNEQFF
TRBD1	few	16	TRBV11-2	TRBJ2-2	TGTGCCAGCAGCTCGTTAGACAGGGCCCCCACCGGGGAGCTGTTTTTT	CASSSLDRAPTGELFF
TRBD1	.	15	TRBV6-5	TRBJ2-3	TGTGCCAGCAGCCGCCAGGGGGCGAGCACAGATACGCAGTATTTT	CASSRQGASTDTQYF
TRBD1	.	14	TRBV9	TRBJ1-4	TGTGCCAGCAGCCTGGGACAGGAGAATGAAAAACTGTTTTTT	CASSLGQENEKLFF
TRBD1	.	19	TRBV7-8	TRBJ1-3	TGTGCCAGCAGCTTATTCGGACAGGGGGCCGGCAGCTCTGGAAACACCATATATTTT	CASSLFGQGAGSSGNTIYF
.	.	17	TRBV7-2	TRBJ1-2	TGTGCCAGCAGCTTCGACAGGCTAACGTCCGCTAACTATGGCTACACCTTC	CASSFDRLTSANYGYTF
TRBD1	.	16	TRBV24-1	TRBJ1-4	TGTGCCACCAGTGAGACGCCGGGACAGGGGGATGAAAAACTGTTTTTT	CATSETPGQGDEKLFF
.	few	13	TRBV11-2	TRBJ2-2	TGTGCCAGCAGCCAAACTAGCACCGGGGAGCTGTTTTTT	CASSQTSTGELFF
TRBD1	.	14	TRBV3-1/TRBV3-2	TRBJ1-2	TGTGCCAGCAGCAGTCGGACAGGGACTCGTGGCTACACCTTC	CASSSRTGTRGYTF
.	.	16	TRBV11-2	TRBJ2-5	TGTGCCAGCAGCTCTATAGGAGGGCGGGCCCAAGAGACCCAGTACTTC	CASSSIGGRAQETQYF
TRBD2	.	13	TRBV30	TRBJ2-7	TGTGCCTGGAGTGTTGCGGGGGGGGAGGAGCAGTACTTC	CAWSVAGGEEQYF
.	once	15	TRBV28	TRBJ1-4	TGTGCCAGCAGGGGGACGGAGGGCCCTAATGAAAAACTGTTTTTT	CASRGTEGPNEKLFF
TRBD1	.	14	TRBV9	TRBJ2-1	TGTGCCAGCAGCACCCAACCCGACAGGGGACTTGTGTTCTTC	CASSTQPDRGLVFF
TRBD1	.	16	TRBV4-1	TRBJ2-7	TGCGCCAGCAGCCAAGAGTTACAGGGGCTCCCCTACGAGCAGTACTTC	CASSQELQGLPYEQYF
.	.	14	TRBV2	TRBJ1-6	TGTGCCAGCAGGGACAACCAGGGTAATTCACCCCTCCACTTT	CASRDNQGNSPLHF
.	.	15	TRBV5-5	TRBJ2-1	TGTGCCAGCAGCCCCCAACAGGGGACTTACAATGAGCAGTTCTTC	CASSPQQGTYNEQFF
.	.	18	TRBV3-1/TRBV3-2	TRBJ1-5	TGTGCCAGCAGCCTGGAGGACCTCTCCAAGATGGGCAATCAGCCCCAGCATTTT	CASSLEDLSKMGNQPQHF
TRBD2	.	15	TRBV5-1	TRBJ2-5	TGCGCCAGCAGTCCAGCGGGGGAGGGCCAAGAGACCCAGTACTTC	CASSPAGEGQETQYF
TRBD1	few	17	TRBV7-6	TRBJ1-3	TGTGCCAGCAGCTTAGTCGGGACAGCCTCATCTGGAAACACCATATATTTT	CASSLVGTASSGNTIYF
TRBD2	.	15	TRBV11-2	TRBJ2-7	TGTGCCAGCAGCTTAAGCGGGAGCGCGACCTACGAGCAGTACTTC	CASSLSGSATYEQYF
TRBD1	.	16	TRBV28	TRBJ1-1	TGTGCCAGCAGTCCACCGGGACAGGGAGACGTCACTGAAGCTTTCTTT	CASSPPGQGDVTEAFF
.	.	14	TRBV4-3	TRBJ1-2	TGCGCCAGCAGCCAAGACGGACAGAACTATGGCTACACCTTC	CASSQDGQNYGYTF
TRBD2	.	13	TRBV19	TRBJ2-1	TGTGCCAGCGGACTAGCGGTAAACAATGAGCAGTTCTTC	CASGLAVNNEQFF
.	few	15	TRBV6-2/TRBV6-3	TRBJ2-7	TGTGCCAGCAGTAACACTCTAGGGAGCTCCTACGAGCAGTACTTC	CASSNTLGSSYEQYF
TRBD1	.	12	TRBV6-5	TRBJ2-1	TGTGCCAGCAGTTACTCGGGACAGCAGCAGTTCTTC	CASSYSGQQQFF
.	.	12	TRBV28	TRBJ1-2	TGTGCCAGCAGTGGGGGCAACTATGGCTACACCTTC	CASSGGNYGYTF
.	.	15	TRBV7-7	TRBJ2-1	TGTGCCAGCAGCTTAACAGGGCAGGTGGGCAATGAGCAGTTCTTC	CASSLTGQVGNEQFF
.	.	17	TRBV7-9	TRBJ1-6	TGTGCCAGCAGCCCTGTCGGGGGGAACCCCTATAATTCACCCCTCCACTTT	CASSPVGGNPYNSPLHF
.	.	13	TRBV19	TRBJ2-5	TGTGCCAGTAGTGACCGGGACCAAGAGACCCAGTACTTC	CASSDRDQETQYF
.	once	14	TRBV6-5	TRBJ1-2	TGTGCCAGCAGTTCCCTTTCTTCTTACTCTGGCTACACCTTC	CASSSLSSYSGYTF
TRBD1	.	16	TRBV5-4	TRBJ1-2	TGTGCCAGCAGCCATCCGGGACAGAAAGGACGGGAGGGCTACACCTTC	CASSHPGQKGREGYTF
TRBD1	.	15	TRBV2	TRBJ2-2	TGTGCCAGCAGTTACCAGGGGGAAGACACCGGGGAGCTGTTTTTT	CASSYQGEDTGELFF
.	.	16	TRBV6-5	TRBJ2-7	TGTGCCAGCAGTTACGAGGCCCACAGGGGAGGTTACGAGCAGTACTTC	CASSYEAHRGGYEQYF
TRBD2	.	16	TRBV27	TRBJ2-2	TGTGCCAGCAGTCCTCCGGGACTAGCAAGAACCGGGGAGCTGTTTTTT	CASSPPGLARTGELFF
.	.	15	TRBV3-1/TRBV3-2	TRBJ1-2	TGTGCCAGCAGCCACAATTTACAGGGTCGTTATGGCTACACCTTC	CASSHNLQGRYGYTF
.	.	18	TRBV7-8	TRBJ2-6	TGTGCCAGCAGCTTAAGTTGGTCAGGGGTGCCTGGGGCCAACGTCCTGACTTTC	CASSLSWSGVPGANVLTF
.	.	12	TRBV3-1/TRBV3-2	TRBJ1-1	TGTGCCAGCAGCCGAGGGGGGGACGCGAGTGAGTTT	CASSRGGDASEF
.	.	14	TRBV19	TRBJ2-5	TGTGCCAGTAGTCACACAGGGTTGGGAGAGACCCAGTACTTC	CASSHTGLGETQYF
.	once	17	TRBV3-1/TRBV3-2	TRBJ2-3	TGTGCCAGCAGCCAAAACTCGGGACTTAGAAACACAGATACGCAGTATTTT	CASSQNSGLRNTDTQYF
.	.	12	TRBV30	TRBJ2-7	TGTGCCTCCTCAACAGGGTCCTACGAGCAGTACTTC	CASSTGSYEQYF
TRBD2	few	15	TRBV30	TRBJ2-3	TGTGCCTGGAGTGTTGGCGGGGGGGACACAGATACGCAGTATTTT	CAWSVGGGDTDTQYF
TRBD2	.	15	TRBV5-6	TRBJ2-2	TGTGCCAGCAGCCGTAGGACTAGGGGCACCGGGGAGCTGTTTTTT	CASSRRTRGTGELFF
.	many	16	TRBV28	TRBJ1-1	TGTGCCAGCAGCCCAGCGGGGGGCCTTATGAACACTGAAGCTTTCTTT	CASSPAGGLMNTEAFF
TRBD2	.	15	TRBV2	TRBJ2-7	TGTGCCAGCAGTGCTAATAGCGGGGGCTTCTACGAGCAGTACTTC	CASSANSGGFYEQYF
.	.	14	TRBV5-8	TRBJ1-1	TGTGCCAGCAGCTTGGGGCAGATGAACACTGAAGCTTTCTTT	CASSLGQMNTEAFF
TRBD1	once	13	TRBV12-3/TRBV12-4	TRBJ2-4	TGTGCCAGCAGTCGGGACAGACAAAACATTCAGTACTTC	CASSRDRQNIQYF